One and the same sample provided the 29 T cell receptor beta chains below, sequenced in a study of cytomegalovirus exposure and HLA in healthy donors. 13 Jbeta primers and 60 Vbeta primers were used for the PCR. Profiling relied on immunoSEQ multiplex PCR, and the TCRdb table lists in-frame clones only, not all of them. The table shows under 150,000 clones, with approximately 80% occurring only once. The sequencing input was PBMCs. The receptors stem from a woman aged 40 to 55 in good health and CMV-seropositive.

The rearrangement uses TRBV5-1 and TRBJ2-7; 7 bases are a match to TRBD1. Germline CDR1 is SGHRS and CDR2 is YFSETQ. Unmatched junction bases numbered 8, after V lost 4 bases and J lost 1 base. CDR3 size: 15 residues. CDR3 amino acids: CASSTAKTGSYEQYF. CDR3 in DNA: TGCGCCAGCAGCACCGCGAAGACAGGGTCCTACGAGCAGTACTTC.

The chain joins TRBV27 to TRBJ2-1; TRBD2 matches 7 bases. The CDR3 runs to 14 residues. Germline lookup yields CDR1 MNHEY and CDR2 SMNVEV (reference sequence). J was trimmed by 2 bases and V by 7 bases; bases with no gene match: 5. The CDR3 DNA follows: TGTGCCAGCACCTCAGCGGGACCCTACAATGAGCAGTTCTTC. Protein sequence: CASTSAGPYNEQFF.

The chain combines TRBV11-3 with TRBJ1-1; no definite D call. This CDR3 region has 15 residues. Germline V lookup: CDR1 SGHNT, CDR2 YENEEA. V gave up 1 base and J gave up 0 bases, with 9 bases separating them. The CDR3 spells CASSLGRGMNTEAFF. The CDR3 nucleotides read TGTGCCAGCAGCTTAGGCCGAGGGATGAACACTGAAGCTTTCTTT. The whole variable domain, filled in from reference TRBV11-3 and TRBJ1-1, reads EAGVVQSPRYKIIEKKQPVAFWCNPISGHNTLYWYLQNLGQGPELLIRYENEEAVDDSQLPKDRFSAERLKGVDSTLKIQPAELGDSAVYLCASSLGRGMNTEAFFGQGTRLTVV.

This clone has more than one count but fewer than ten. This chain connects TRBV11-3 to TRBJ2-6; 8 nucleotides align to TRBD2. The germline V gene has CDR1 SGHNT and CDR2 YENEEA. The CDR3 runs 17 residues. After removal of 5 bases from V and 4 bases from J, the junction contained 10 bases not matched to a gene. CDR3 residues: CASSTGGGAPGANVLTF. In nucleotides, the CDR3 is TGTGCCAGCAGCACGGGAGGGGGGGCGCCAGGGGCCAACGTCCTGACTTTC.

V and J are TRBV5-4 and TRBJ2-3; tentatively, D is TRBD1 (6 bases). The CDR3 is made up of 16 amino acids. Trimming pared 3 bases from V and 2 bases from J, leaving 16 bases between. Per germline, CDR1 SGHNT and CDR2 YYREEE (reference sequence). The CDR3 nucleotides read TGTGCCAGCAGCTCCCTGTACGGACAGACCACAGATACGCAGTATTTT. It yields the protein CASSSLYGQTTDTQYF.

The chain couples TRBV15 to TRBJ1-3; maybe TRBD1 (5 bases). V was shortened by 0 bases and J by 0 bases, with 9 bases between the two germline ends. Germline CDR1 is LNHNV and CDR2 is YYDKDF (reference sequence). The CDR3 totals 16 residues. CDR3 amino acids: CATSRDQGASGNTIYF. CDR3 nucleotide sequence: TGTGCCACCAGCAGAGATCAAGGGGCCTCTGGAAACACCATATATTTT.

This rearrangement joins TRBV5-8 to TRBJ2-5, with D perhaps matching TRBD1 (6 bases). The end of the DNA is better explained by TRBJ2-7, so the J call may be wrong. The CDR3 has 12 residues. In germline, CDR1 is SGHTS, CDR2 YDEGEE. The CDR3 sequence: CASSFQGYEQYF. In DNA form, the CDR3 reads TGTGCCAGCAGCTTCCAGGGGTACGAGCAGTACTTC.

The chain's CDR3 is CASSQSTGGLAKNIQYF. The CDR3 DNA reads TGTGCCAGCAGCCAATCTACAGGGGGACTAGCCAAAAACATTCAGTACTTC. This chain uses TRBV7-9 with TRBJ2-4, with 8 bases that match TRBD1. The CDR3 covers 17 residues. The V gene's germline CDR1 is SEHNR and CDR2 FQNEAQ (reference sequence). After removal of 5 bases from V and 0 bases from J, the junction contained 9 bases not matched to a gene.

The genes are TRBV6-5 and TRBJ2-5, with TRBD2 matching over 10 bases. Gene TRBJ2-7 matches the end of the DNA better, so the J call may be wrong. CDR3 length: 13 residues. The germline CDR1 and CDR2 sequences are MNHEY and SVGAGI. The CDR3 loop reads CASSQGLASEQYF. CDR3 nucleotide sequence: TGTGCCAGCAGTCAGGGACTAGCGAGCGAGCAGTACTTC.

This rearrangement joins TRBV19 to TRBJ2-7; D is perhaps TRBD2 (5 bases). This CDR3 spans 15 amino acids. Between the trimmed V and J ends, which lost 3 bases and 0 bases, there was a span of 12 bases. Germline CDR1 is LNHDA and CDR2 is SQIVND (reference sequence). The DNA of the CDR3 is TGTGCCAGTAGTATTAGGCTAGCTCACTCCTACGAGCAGTACTTC. Translating gives CASSIRLAHSYEQYF.

The chain links TRBV5-1 to TRBJ2-3; D is possibly TRBD2 (6 bases). Germline V gene sequence: CDR1 SGHRS, CDR2 YFSETQ. This CDR3 region has 15 residues. V was shortened by 2 bases and J by 4 bases, with 14 bases between the two germline ends. The CDR3 region has the DNA TGCGCCAGCAGCTTCGCGGGGCCCAGGGCAGATACGCAGTATTTT. Encoded protein: CASSFAGPRADTQYF.

The chain uses TRBV2 and TRBJ2-1; possibly TRBD2 for D (5 bases). The germline V gene encodes CDR1 SNHLY and CDR2 FYNNEI. The CDR3 loop spans 15 amino acids. V dropped 4 bases and J dropped 3 bases, with 13 bases sitting between them. The chain's CDR3 is CASSAQGLDYNEQFF. CDR3 DNA: TGTGCCAGCAGTGCCCAAGGACTGGACTACAATGAGCAGTTCTTC.

This chain links TRBV27 with TRBJ2-2, with 8 bases identical to TRBD2. CDR3 length: 17 amino acids. CDR1 is MNHEY, CDR2 SMNVEV, per germline (reference sequence). V trimming: 6 bases; J trimming: 4 bases; junction bases outside the gene matches: 13. CDR3 bases: TGTGCCAGCAGCCTTACCCTTTCGAGCGGGAGCACCGGGGAGCTGTTTTTT. Protein product: CASSLTLSSGSTGELFF.

The chain carries TRBV6-1 and TRBJ1-2, with D tentatively TRBD1 (6 bases). CDR3 size: 17 residues. Germline V gene lookup returns CDR1 MNHNS and CDR2 SASEGT. V shed 4 bases and J shed 0 bases, with 18 bases lying between them. The CDR3 DNA reads as TGTGCCAGCAGTGTTGGGGTTGTCAGGGGATCTAACTATGGCTACACCTTC. This codes for CASSVGVVRGSNYGYTF.

The CDR3 region is CASQTVTSDTQYF. CDR3 coding DNA: TGTGCTTCCCAGACAGTCACCTCAGATACGCAGTATTTT. The rearrangement joins TRBV6-5 to TRBJ2-3; tentatively, D is TRBD1 (5 bases). The germline V gene has CDR1 MNHEY and CDR2 SVGAGI. This CDR3 has 13 amino acids.

There are many counts of this clone. The chain has TRBV5-4 and TRBJ2-6, with a possible D match to TRBD1 (5 bases). This CDR3 contains 14 residues. From germline, CDR1 is SGHNT and CDR2 YYREEE (reference sequence). The V end was cut by 4 bases, the J end by 3 bases, with 8 bases between. The CDR3 loop reads CASSPGFGANVLTF. The CDR3, as DNA: TGTGCCAGCAGCCCAGGGTTTGGGGCCAACGTCCTGACTTTC.

The rearrangement links TRBV6-6 to TRBJ2-5; D gene uncertain. The J call is uncertain, as TRBJ2-7 better fits the DNA end. Per the germline V gene, CDR1 is MNHNY and CDR2 is SVGAGI (reference sequence). This CDR3 is 11 amino acids long. The CDR3 here is CASGVAYEQYF. The CDR3 nucleotides are TGTGCCAGCGGAGTGGCCTACGAGCAGTACTTC.

Concerning this clone itself: In the same sample, other DNA sequences code for this CDR3. V is TRBV5-1 and J is TRBJ2-5, with TRBD1 identical over 10 bases. CDR3 length: 15 amino acids. Germline V gene sequence: CDR1 SGHRS, CDR2 YFSETQ. After removal of 0 bases from V and 4 bases from J, the junction contained 3 bases not matched to a gene. The CDR3, as DNA: TGCGCCAGCAGCTTGGGGACAGGGGGTAGAGAGACCCAGTACTTC. As protein: CASSLGTGGRETQYF.

The V call is TRBV19, the J call TRBJ2-6; 7 bases fit TRBD1. This CDR3 has 16 residues. J was trimmed by 0 bases and V by 9 bases; bases with no gene match: 8. Germline loops: CDR1 LNHDA, CDR2 SQIVND (reference sequence). This CDR3 reads CASRDSEYSGANVLTF. The CDR3 DNA reads TGTGCCAGCCGGGACAGTGAATACTCTGGGGCCAACGTCCTGACTTTC.

This clone was counted between two and nine times. The CDR3 is CASSLQPLSRAGELFF. DNA for the CDR3: TGTGCCAGCAGTTTACAGCCCTTGAGTCGGGCCGGGGAGCTGTTTTTT. V is TRBV27 and J is TRBJ2-2; D is undetermined. The germline V gene has CDR1 MNHEY and CDR2 SMNVEV (reference sequence). Trimming took 2 bases from V and 6 from J, leaving 16 bases between them. CDR3 length: 16 residues.

The genes are TRBV5-8 and TRBJ2-1, with 12 bases fitting TRBD2. CDR3 size: 16 residues. J gave up 7 bases and V 0 bases, and 5 bases lay outside the gene matches. CDR1 and CDR2 from the germline V gene are SGHTS and YDEGEE. In nucleotides, the CDR3 is TGTGCCAGCAGCTTGGAACCCACTAGCGGGAGGAATGAGCAGTTCTTC. Translating gives CASSLEPTSGRNEQFF.

J is TRBJ2-2 and V is TRBV29-1; TRBD2 matches at 13 bases. The V and J ends lost 7 bases and 0 bases, in that order; junction bases with no gene match: 5. The CDR3 covers 16 residues. The V gene's germline CDR1 is SQVTM and CDR2 ANQGSEA. The CDR3 here is CSAGLAGVANTGELFF. The CDR3 DNA follows: TGCAGCGCAGGACTAGCGGGGGTAGCGAACACCGGGGAGCTGTTTTTT.

The rearrangement joins TRBV6-5 to TRBJ2-1, with no clear D. V lost 4 bases, J lost 4 bases, and 5 bases lay in between. CDR1 is MNHEY, CDR2 SVGAGI, per germline. The CDR3 sequence is 12 residues long. Written as DNA, the CDR3 is TGTGCCAGCAGTTTTCCTTACAATGAGCAGTTCTTC. Protein product: CASSFPYNEQFF.

This clone was recorded only once. The rearrangement uses TRBV30 and TRBJ1-6; D might be TRBD1 (6 bases). V gave up 4 bases and J gave up 10 bases, with 14 bases separating them. The CDR3 is 13 amino acids. CDR1 and CDR2 from the germline V gene are GTSNPN and SVGIG (reference sequence). CDR3 nucleotide sequence: TGTGCCTGGACCTCAGGGGTGGAATCACCCCTCCACTTT. This gives the protein CAWTSGVESPLHF. Filled out from reference TRBV30 and TRBJ1-6, the complete variable domain reads SQTIHQWPATLVQPVGSPLSLECTVEGTSNPNLYWYRQAAGRGLQLLFYSVGIGQISSEVPQNLSASRPQDRQFILSSKKLLLSDSGFYLCAWTSGVESPLHFGNGTRLTVT.

In its sample, this clone was seen a few times. The genes are TRBV10-3 and TRBJ2-2; TRBD1 aligns across 9 bases. Germline V gene data show CDR1 as ENHRY and CDR2 as SYGVKD. CDR3 size: 14 residues. Losses at the gene ends were 6 bases for V and 6 bases for J; bases not matched to a gene: 5. The CDR3 DNA reads as TGTGCCATCAGGGGGACAGGGAAGTCCGGGGAGCTGTTTTTT. This codes for CAIRGTGKSGELFF.

This chain connects TRBV6-5 to TRBJ2-4; D unresolved. Trimming took off 0 bases at V and 5 bases at J, with 11 bases between the two ends. The germline gives CDR1 MNHEY, CDR2 SVGAGI. CDR3 length: 15 amino acids. Here the CDR3 DNA reads TGTGCCAGCAGTTACTCCCCGAGGCCCGAAAACATTCAGTACTTC. Translation: CASSYSPRPENIQYF.

This sequence joins TRBV7-8 and TRBJ2-3, with 10 bases that match TRBD2. The CDR3 spans 16 residues. Losses at the gene ends were 7 bases for V and 3 bases for J; bases not matched to a gene: 10. Per the germline V gene, CDR1 is SGHVS and CDR2 is FQNEAQ. The CDR3 region is CASTFSLAGETDTQYF. CDR3 in DNA: TGTGCCAGCACCTTCTCCCTAGCGGGAGAAACAGATACGCAGTATTTT.

In nucleotides, the CDR3 is TGTGCCAGCAGTTTAGGAGGGGGCGCCCCTCAGCCCCAGCATTTT. It specifies CASSLGGGAPQPQHF. V and J are TRBV28 and TRBJ1-5; 7 positions agree with TRBD1. Trimming took 2 bases from V and 6 from J; bases not matched to a gene: 7. Looked up from germline, CDR1 is MDHEN and CDR2 is SYDVKM. The CDR3 totals 15 residues.

This rearrangement joins TRBV29-1 to TRBJ1-2; a weak D match, TRBD1 (6 bases). V was cut by 8 bases and J by 0 bases, with 16 bases left in between. CDR1 and CDR2 from the germline V gene are SQVTM and ANQGSEA. CDR3 length: 14 residues. The DNA of the CDR3 is TGCAGCACCTGGGTAGGGACAACTAACTATGGCTACACCTTC. Translated, it gives CSTWVGTTNYGYTF.